A selection of T cell receptor beta chains follows, all from one sample in a study of identical twins. TCRdb re-called the 5' RACE reads through MiXCR, storing one row per CDR3 protein. This sample yields 450,000 to 600,000 distinct CDR3 sequences, of which 20% to 25% are seen a single time; about 0.48% belongs to the top ten. This sample also belongs to another study, concerning yellow fever vaccine responses in identical twins.

The sequenced sample consisted of CD4+ T cells sorted from blood. Every receptor here comes from a woman between 18 and 29 years old in good health. Each CDR3 is given with its conserved first and last residue. The D gene is left open where the match is weak. Not all rows give a size; the values are once, few, many and, for expanded clones, a class.

d_call: .; cdr3_length: 13; j_call: TRBJ1-1; v_call: TRBV10-2; clone_size: few; cdr3_aa: CAGARARNTEAFF; cdr3_nt: TGCGCCGGGGCGAGGGCGAGGAACACTGAAGCTTTCTTT
d_call: .; cdr3_length: 15; j_call: TRBJ1-1; v_call: TRBV6-1; clone_size: few; cdr3_aa: CASSEARIMNTEAFF; cdr3_nt: TGTGCCAGCAGTGAAGCGAGGATAATGAACACTGAAGCTTTCTTT
d_call: TRBD2; cdr3_length: 13; j_call: TRBJ2-7; v_call: TRBV29-1; clone_size: few; cdr3_aa: CSVSTSGYYEQYF; cdr3_nt: TGCAGCGTATCGACTAGCGGGTATTACGAGCAGTACTTC
d_call: .; cdr3_length: 13; j_call: TRBJ1-6; v_call: TRBV12-3/TRBV12-4; clone_size: many; cdr3_aa: CASSLSRDSPLHF; cdr3_nt: TGTGCCAGCAGTTTAAGTCGGGACTCACCCCTCCACTTT
d_call: .; cdr3_length: 15; j_call: TRBJ2-1; v_call: TRBV12-3/TRBV12-4; clone_size: many; cdr3_aa: CASSLGRETYNEQFF; cdr3_nt: TGTGCCAGCAGTTTGGGTCGGGAGACCTACAATGAGCAGTTCTTC
d_call: TRBD2; cdr3_length: 15; j_call: TRBJ2-3; v_call: TRBV5-1; clone_size: .; cdr3_aa: CASSSGGSGSFTQYF; cdr3_nt: TGCGCCAGCAGCTCTGGGGGTAGCGGGAGTTTTACGCAGTATTTT
d_call: .; cdr3_length: 15; j_call: TRBJ2-1; v_call: TRBV29-1; clone_size: .; cdr3_aa: CSVGRVGGSYNEQFF; cdr3_nt: TGCAGCGTTGGTAGGGTTGGTGGCTCCTACAATGAGCAGTTCTTC
d_call: .; cdr3_length: 14; j_call: TRBJ1-6; v_call: TRBV10-3; clone_size: .; cdr3_aa: CAIRPRQDNSPLHF; cdr3_nt: TGTGCCATCAGACCGAGACAGGATAATTCACCCCTCCACTTT
d_call: .; cdr3_length: 16; j_call: TRBJ1-3; v_call: TRBV3-1; clone_size: .; cdr3_aa: CASSQSAGLSGNTIYF; cdr3_nt: TGTGCCAGCAGCCAAAGCGCAGGCCTCTCTGGAAACACCATATATTTT
d_call: .; cdr3_length: 15; j_call: TRBJ2-7; v_call: TRBV29-1; clone_size: .; cdr3_aa: CSVEDMRGSTYEQYF; cdr3_nt: TGCAGCGTTGAAGATATGAGGGGGTCTACCTACGAGCAGTACTTC
d_call: .; cdr3_length: 14; j_call: TRBJ2-5; v_call: TRBV5-1; clone_size: .; cdr3_aa: CASSLTRFQETQYF; cdr3_nt: TGCGCCAGCAGCTTAACGAGATTTCAAGAGACCCAGTACTTC
d_call: .; cdr3_length: 16; j_call: TRBJ2-5; v_call: TRBV5-5; clone_size: few; cdr3_aa: CASSGTRQGGWETQYF; cdr3_nt: TGTGCCAGCAGCGGTACGAGGCAGGGAGGATGGGAGACCCAGTACTTC
d_call: .; cdr3_length: 16; j_call: TRBJ2-5; v_call: TRBV4-1; clone_size: .; cdr3_aa: CASSGDGRAAGETQYF; cdr3_nt: TGCGCCAGCAGCGGAGATGGGCGAGCGGCGGGAGAGACCCAGTACTTC
d_call: TRBD2; cdr3_length: 15; j_call: TRBJ2-7; v_call: TRBV4-1; clone_size: .; cdr3_aa: CASSLLAGVSDEQYF; cdr3_nt: TGCGCCAGCAGCCTCCTAGCGGGAGTCAGTGACGAGCAGTACTTC
d_call: TRBD2; cdr3_length: 17; j_call: TRBJ2-2; v_call: TRBV11-3; clone_size: few; cdr3_aa: CASSPLIWRESTGELFF; cdr3_nt: TGTGCCAGCAGCCCCCTTATCTGGCGGGAGTCTACCGGGGAGCTGTTTTTT
d_call: .; cdr3_length: 14; j_call: TRBJ2-1; v_call: TRBV12-3/TRBV12-4; clone_size: few; cdr3_aa: CASSPLTTYNEQFF; cdr3_nt: TGTGCCAGCAGTCCCCTCACTACATACAATGAGCAGTTCTTC
d_call: .; cdr3_length: 15; j_call: TRBJ2-5; v_call: TRBV29-1; clone_size: few; cdr3_aa: CSVRGRLSFQETQYF; cdr3_nt: TGCAGCGTTCGGGGACGCCTATCCTTCCAAGAGACCCAGTACTTC
d_call: TRBD2; cdr3_length: 15; j_call: TRBJ2-5; v_call: TRBV2; clone_size: .; cdr3_aa: CASSVAGGPIGTQYF; cdr3_nt: TGTGCCAGCAGTGTTGCGGGGGGGCCTATAGGGACCCAGTACTTC
d_call: TRBD1; cdr3_length: 15; j_call: TRBJ2-7; v_call: TRBV9; clone_size: few; cdr3_aa: CASSVSGTASYEQYF; cdr3_nt: TGTGCCAGCAGCGTATCTGGGACAGCCTCCTACGAGCAGTACTTC
d_call: TRBD1; cdr3_length: 18; j_call: TRBJ2-6; v_call: TRBV5-1; clone_size: .; cdr3_aa: CASSPRDRGLSGANVLTF; cdr3_nt: TGCGCCAGCAGCCCCCGGGACAGGGGCCTCTCTGGGGCCAACGTCCTGACTTTC
d_call: .; cdr3_length: 14; j_call: TRBJ1-1; v_call: TRBV5-1; clone_size: .; cdr3_aa: CASSFTGLGTEAFF; cdr3_nt: TGCGCCAGCAGCTTTACAGGGCTCGGAACTGAAGCTTTCTTT
d_call: .; cdr3_length: 12; j_call: TRBJ1-5; v_call: TRBV12-3/TRBV12-4; clone_size: many; cdr3_aa: CASSTGGQPQHF; cdr3_nt: TGTGCCAGCAGTACCGGGGGTCAGCCCCAGCATTTT
d_call: .; cdr3_length: 15; j_call: TRBJ2-5; v_call: TRBV25-1; clone_size: few; cdr3_aa: CASSSPGDPKETQYF; cdr3_nt: TGTGCCAGCAGCTCGCCGGGTGACCCGAAAGAGACCCAGTACTTC
d_call: .; cdr3_length: 16; j_call: TRBJ1-2; v_call: TRBV25-1; clone_size: .; cdr3_aa: CASSDYGGSGKYGYTF; cdr3_nt: TGTGCCAGCAGTGATTACGGGGGCAGTGGCAAGTATGGCTACACCTTC
d_call: .; cdr3_length: 13; j_call: TRBJ2-1; v_call: TRBV10-3; clone_size: few; cdr3_aa: CAISESRGNEQFF; cdr3_nt: TGTGCCATCAGTGAGTCAAGGGGCAATGAGCAGTTCTTC
d_call: TRBD2; cdr3_length: 17; j_call: TRBJ2-7; v_call: TRBV20-1; clone_size: .; cdr3_aa: CSARTSGRAGFAYEQYF; cdr3_nt: TGCAGTGCCCGGACTAGCGGGAGGGCGGGATTTGCTTACGAGCAGTACTTC
d_call: .; cdr3_length: 16; j_call: TRBJ2-1; v_call: TRBV6-5; clone_size: once; cdr3_aa: CASSYSWDFEYNEQFF; cdr3_nt: TGTGCCAGCAGTTACTCGTGGGACTTTGAATACAATGAGCAGTTCTTC
d_call: TRBD1; cdr3_length: 14; j_call: TRBJ2-7; v_call: TRBV7-9; clone_size: few; cdr3_aa: CASSPGQGQYEQYF; cdr3_nt: TGTGCCAGCAGCCCGGGACAGGGACAGTACGAGCAGTACTTC
d_call: .; cdr3_length: 12; j_call: TRBJ2-5; v_call: TRBV6-1; clone_size: .; cdr3_aa: CAIRSIWETQYF; cdr3_nt: TGTGCCATCCGAAGTATTTGGGAGACCCAGTACTTC
d_call: .; cdr3_length: 11; j_call: TRBJ1-1; v_call: TRBV20-1; clone_size: .; cdr3_aa: CSARRVTEAFF; cdr3_nt: TGCAGTGCTAGAAGGGTAACTGAAGCTTTCTTT
d_call: .; cdr3_length: 16; j_call: TRBJ2-1; v_call: TRBV5-1; clone_size: .; cdr3_aa: CASSPTGFSSYNEQFF; cdr3_nt: TGCGCCAGCAGCCCGACAGGTTTTAGCTCCTACAATGAGCAGTTCTTC
d_call: .; cdr3_length: 14; j_call: TRBJ2-7; v_call: TRBV3-1; clone_size: few; cdr3_aa: CASSLGWVSYEQYF; cdr3_nt: TGTGCCAGCAGCCTCGGGTGGGTCTCCTACGAGCAGTACTTC
d_call: TRBD2; cdr3_length: 15; j_call: TRBJ2-3; v_call: TRBV7-8; clone_size: few; cdr3_aa: CASSPAGVSTDTQYF; cdr3_nt: TGTGCCAGCAGCCCAGCGGGAGTAAGCACAGATACGCAGTATTTT
d_call: .; cdr3_length: 14; j_call: TRBJ2-7; v_call: TRBV12-3/TRBV12-4; clone_size: .; cdr3_aa: CASSVAGRDYEQYF; cdr3_nt: TGTGCCAGCAGCGTAGCCGGAAGGGACTACGAGCAGTACTTC
d_call: TRBD2; cdr3_length: 17; j_call: TRBJ2-3; v_call: TRBV7-3; clone_size: .; cdr3_aa: CASSPTGSSGSTDTQYF; cdr3_nt: TGTGCCAGCAGCCCCACGGGGTCTAGCGGGAGCACAGATACGCAGTATTTT
d_call: .; cdr3_length: 14; j_call: TRBJ1-3; v_call: TRBV29-1; clone_size: .; cdr3_aa: CSVEGGAAGNTIYF; cdr3_nt: TGCAGCGTTGAAGGGGGTGCTGCTGGAAACACCATATATTTT
d_call: .; cdr3_length: 13; j_call: TRBJ2-3; v_call: TRBV11-3; clone_size: few; cdr3_aa: CASSAWSTDTQYF; cdr3_nt: TGTGCCAGCAGCGCATGGAGCACAGATACGCAGTATTTT
d_call: .; cdr3_length: 15; j_call: TRBJ2-3; v_call: TRBV5-1; clone_size: .; cdr3_aa: CASSLATRSTDTQYF; cdr3_nt: TGCGCCAGCAGCTTGGCTACCCGCAGCACAGATACGCAGTATTTT
d_call: TRBD2; cdr3_length: 13; j_call: TRBJ2-3; v_call: TRBV10-3; clone_size: .; cdr3_aa: CAIRTELAGGPRF; cdr3_nt: TGTGCCATCAGGACTGAACTAGCGGGAGGACCTCGTTTT
d_call: .; cdr3_length: 15; j_call: TRBJ2-2; v_call: TRBV2; clone_size: few; cdr3_aa: CASSDNPAGAGELFF; cdr3_nt: TGTGCCAGCAGTGACAACCCCGCAGGGGCCGGGGAGCTGTTTTTT
d_call: .; cdr3_length: 13; j_call: TRBJ2-3; v_call: TRBV2; clone_size: .; cdr3_aa: CASSAPSTDTQYF; cdr3_nt: TGTGCCAGCAGTGCTCCTAGCACAGATACGCAGTATTTT
d_call: .; cdr3_length: 16; j_call: TRBJ2-3; v_call: TRBV20-1; clone_size: few; cdr3_aa: CSAPQGGAPSTDTQYF; cdr3_nt: TGCAGTGCCCCTCAGGGGGGGGCCCCTAGCACAGATACGCAGTATTTT
d_call: .; cdr3_length: 13; j_call: TRBJ1-1; v_call: TRBV27; clone_size: few; cdr3_aa: CASRKSGHFEAFF; cdr3_nt: TGTGCCAGCAGGAAGTCGGGACACTTTGAGGCTTTCTTT
d_call: .; cdr3_length: 15; j_call: TRBJ2-3; v_call: TRBV18; clone_size: .; cdr3_aa: CASSPGADPADTQYF; cdr3_nt: TGTGCCAGCTCACCAGGGGCAGACCCGGCAGATACGCAGTATTTT
d_call: .; cdr3_length: 13; j_call: TRBJ2-7; v_call: TRBV5-1; clone_size: .; cdr3_aa: CASSLAPALEQYF; cdr3_nt: TGCGCCAGCAGCTTGGCTCCAGCCCTGGAGCAGTACTTC